The clone carrying this TCR beta chain was observed a few times. This sample is part of a study of blood T cell repertoires in COVID-19. Study details: Sites in the United States, Italy and Spain provided acute and convalescent COVID-19 samples.

The table came from immunoSEQ multiplex PCR; TCRdb's copy has only in-frame clones and leaves some out. Of under 450,000 clones in the sample, around 88% were seen once. The receptor was isolated from a woman aged 45-60 years with COVID-19, enrolled during active disease. Sequencing was carried out using peripheral blood.

Written as DNA, the CDR3 is TGCAGTGCTAGTAGGGACTCCCGCACAGATACGCAGTATTTT. Translating it yields CSASRDSRTDTQYF. V and J are TRBV20-1 and TRBJ2-3; perhaps TRBD2 as D (6 bases). The CDR3 has 14 residues. The V gene lost 3 bases and the J gene lost 1 base, with 11 bases spanning the gap. Germline CDR1 and CDR2: DFQATT and SNEGSKA (reference sequence).